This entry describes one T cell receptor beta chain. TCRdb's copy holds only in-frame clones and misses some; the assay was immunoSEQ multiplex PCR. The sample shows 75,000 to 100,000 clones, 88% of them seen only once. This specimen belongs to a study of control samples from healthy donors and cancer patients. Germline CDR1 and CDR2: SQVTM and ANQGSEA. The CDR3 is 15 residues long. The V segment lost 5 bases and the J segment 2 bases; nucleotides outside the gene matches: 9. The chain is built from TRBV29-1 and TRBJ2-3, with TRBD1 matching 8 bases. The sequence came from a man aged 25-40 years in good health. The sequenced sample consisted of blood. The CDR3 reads CSVCGGQGNTDTQYF. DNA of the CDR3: TGCAGCGTTTGTGGAGGACAGGGAAACACAGATACGCAGTATTTT.